A selection of T cell receptor beta chains follows, all from one sample in a study of blood T cells in healthy people across ages. TCRdb analysed the 5' RACE reads with MiXCR anew, one entry per CDR3 protein. Altogether roughly 1.5 million distinct CDR3 sequences are present, approximately 42% being singletons, with the ten largest covering 4%. Source material: blood. The receptors were sampled from a woman aged 18-29 years in good health. CDR3s include the opening cysteine and the closing phenylalanine or tryptophan. Fields, in order: CDR3 DNA, CDR3 protein, J gene, D gene, clone size, V gene. A D gene is named only where the DNA matches it firmly. Size is omitted from some rows. Given values are once, few, many or a class for expanded clones.

CDR3nt: TGTGCCAGCAGATCGGGACAGGATAACAATGAGCAGTTCTTC
CDR3aa: CASRSGQDNNEQFF
j_gene: TRBJ2-1
d_gene: TRBD1
abundance: -
v_gene: TRBV12-3/TRBV12-4

CDR3nt: TGCAGTGCTAGATCCAGGACAGGAAAGAACACTGAAGCTTTCTTT
CDR3aa: CSARSRTGKNTEAFF
j_gene: TRBJ1-1
d_gene: TRBD1
abundance: few
v_gene: TRBV20-1

CDR3nt: TGCAGCGTGGTTGGTCAAGGGGACACTGAAGCTTTCTTT
CDR3aa: CSVVGQGDTEAFF
j_gene: TRBJ1-1
d_gene: -
abundance: few
v_gene: TRBV29-1

CDR3nt: TGTGCCAGCAGCAGATTGCATAGCAATCAGCCCCAGCATTTT
CDR3aa: CASSRLHSNQPQHF
j_gene: TRBJ1-5
d_gene: -
abundance: few
v_gene: TRBV7-9

CDR3nt: TGTGCCAGCACCCGGGACACCCCTAATCAGCCCCAGCATTTT
CDR3aa: CASTRDTPNQPQHF
j_gene: TRBJ1-5
d_gene: -
abundance: -
v_gene: TRBV2

CDR3nt: TGTGCCAGCAGCACCCGCGGACATTTCGGAAAACTGTTTTTT
CDR3aa: CASSTRGHFGKLFF
j_gene: TRBJ1-4
d_gene: -
abundance: few
v_gene: TRBV7-9

CDR3nt: TGTGCCGGGGACGAGGGGGGGAAGGATGAAAAACTGTTTTTT
CDR3aa: CAGDEGGKDEKLFF
j_gene: TRBJ1-4
d_gene: -
abundance: once
v_gene: TRBV21-1

CDR3nt: TGTGCCAGCAGAACTGACAGGGGTCCCTACAATGAGCAGTTCTTC
CDR3aa: CASRTDRGPYNEQFF
j_gene: TRBJ2-1
d_gene: TRBD1
abundance: -
v_gene: TRBV12-3/TRBV12-4

CDR3nt: TGTGCCAGCTCACCAGATTACGGGGCGGGGGATACGCAGTATTTT
CDR3aa: CASSPDYGAGDTQYF
j_gene: TRBJ2-3
d_gene: -
abundance: -
v_gene: TRBV18

CDR3nt: TGTGCCACCAGTTCAGGCCAGACAGGGAGCTACAATGAGCAGTACTTC
CDR3aa: CATSSGQTGSYNEQYF
j_gene: TRBJ2-7
d_gene: TRBD1
abundance: -
v_gene: TRBV24-1

CDR3nt: TGCAGCGCAATACAGGGACCGGACAATGAGCAGTACTTC
CDR3aa: CSAIQGPDNEQYF
j_gene: TRBJ2-7
d_gene: -
abundance: -
v_gene: TRBV29-1

CDR3nt: TGCGCCAGCAACTCGGGGGGAATTGACCGGGACAGATTCTACGAGCAGTACTTC
CDR3aa: CASNSGGIDRDRFYEQYF
j_gene: TRBJ2-7
d_gene: -
abundance: many
v_gene: TRBV5-1

CDR3nt: TGTGCCAGCAGCTCACGACCCGGGGAGGGCAATCAGCCCCAGCATTTT
CDR3aa: CASSSRPGEGNQPQHF
j_gene: TRBJ1-5
d_gene: -
abundance: -
v_gene: TRBV7-8

CDR3nt: TGTGCCAGTAGTATACGTGTCCCGGGACAGGGGGCCAAAAACATTCAGTACTTC
CDR3aa: CASSIRVPGQGAKNIQYF
j_gene: TRBJ2-4
d_gene: TRBD1
abundance: -
v_gene: TRBV19

CDR3nt: TGTGCCAGCAGTACTCGGAGGGGGGACACGGCTTTCTTT
CDR3aa: CASSTRRGDTAFF
j_gene: TRBJ1-1
d_gene: -
abundance: few
v_gene: TRBV12-3/TRBV12-4

CDR3nt: TGTGCCAGCAGCTTAGTTGGGACTAGCGGGGCCGGTGAGCAGTTCTTC
CDR3aa: CASSLVGTSGAGEQFF
j_gene: TRBJ2-1
d_gene: TRBD2
abundance: few
v_gene: TRBV7-2

CDR3nt: TGTGCCAGCAGTGGAGACAGGGGGCGTCAAGAGACCCAGTACTTC
CDR3aa: CASSGDRGRQETQYF
j_gene: TRBJ2-5
d_gene: TRBD1
abundance: -
v_gene: TRBV6-5

CDR3nt: TGTGCCAGCAGCCTTTCTATCTCCCGAAGGACCAACACCGGGGAGCTGTTTTTT
CDR3aa: CASSLSISRRTNTGELFF
j_gene: TRBJ2-2
d_gene: -
abundance: -
v_gene: TRBV21-1

CDR3nt: TGTGCTAGTGGTTTGCGTCAGCCCCAGCATTTT
CDR3aa: CASGLRQPQHF
j_gene: TRBJ1-5
d_gene: -
abundance: -
v_gene: TRBV12-5

CDR3nt: TGCGCCAGCAGCCAAGAGATGACACTCAACAATGAGCAGTTCTTC
CDR3aa: CASSQEMTLNNEQFF
j_gene: TRBJ2-1
d_gene: -
abundance: -
v_gene: TRBV4-1

CDR3nt: TGTGCCAGCAGTTATGGGACTTCTTATCAGCCCCAGCATTTT
CDR3aa: CASSYGTSYQPQHF
j_gene: TRBJ1-5
d_gene: -
abundance: few
v_gene: TRBV6-2/TRBV6-3

CDR3nt: TGCGCCAGCAGCCACCACAGGGGAAATGAGCAGTTCTTC
CDR3aa: CASSHHRGNEQFF
j_gene: TRBJ2-1
d_gene: TRBD1
abundance: few
v_gene: TRBV4-1

CDR3nt: TGTGCCAGCAACAATGGGGAGCGGGGGGCCGGAAGGGAGCAGTACTTC
CDR3aa: CASNNGERGAGREQYF
j_gene: TRBJ2-5
d_gene: TRBD2
abundance: -
v_gene: TRBV7-2

CDR3nt: TGTGCCACAAGACTAGCGGGGGAACATGAGCAGTACTTC
CDR3aa: CATRLAGEHEQYF
j_gene: TRBJ2-5
d_gene: TRBD2
abundance: few
v_gene: TRBV10-3

CDR3nt: TGTGCCAGCAGCCTCCCGTTGGGAAAACTGTTTTTT
CDR3aa: CASSLPLGKLFF
j_gene: TRBJ1-4
d_gene: -
abundance: -
v_gene: TRBV7-9

CDR3nt: TGTGTCAGCAGTGATAGGACGGTCCCCGAGCAGTTCTTC
CDR3aa: CVSSDRTVPEQFF
j_gene: TRBJ2-1
d_gene: -
abundance: -
v_gene: TRBV2

CDR3nt: TGTGCCAGCAGAATGACCGTTAATGAGCAGTTCTTC
CDR3aa: CASRMTVNEQFF
j_gene: TRBJ2-1
d_gene: -
abundance: -
v_gene: TRBV12-3/TRBV12-4

CDR3nt: TGTGCCAGCAGCTCCCCCCGGCTTTCCTACGAGCAGTACTTC
CDR3aa: CASSSPRLSYEQYF
j_gene: TRBJ2-7
d_gene: -
abundance: -
v_gene: TRBV7-2

CDR3nt: TGCAGTGCTGGTCTAGCGGGGACCTACGAGCAGTACTTC
CDR3aa: CSAGLAGTYEQYF
j_gene: TRBJ2-7
d_gene: TRBD2
abundance: few
v_gene: TRBV20-1

CDR3nt: TGCGCCAGCAGCCAACCCCGTAAGTCCGGGGAGCTGTTTTTT
CDR3aa: CASSQPRKSGELFF
j_gene: TRBJ2-2
d_gene: -
abundance: -
v_gene: TRBV4-1

CDR3nt: TGTGCCAGCAGTGAGCTCAGGGAGGGCTATGGCTACACCTTC
CDR3aa: CASSELREGYGYTF
j_gene: TRBJ1-2
d_gene: -
abundance: -
v_gene: TRBV25-1

CDR3nt: TGTGCCAGCAGCCAAAGGGACTTGGAGACCCAGTACTTC
CDR3aa: CASSQRDLETQYF
j_gene: TRBJ2-5
d_gene: -
abundance: -
v_gene: TRBV7-8

CDR3nt: TGCAGTGCTAGCGACAGGGGCCAAGAGACCCAGTACTTC
CDR3aa: CSASDRGQETQYF
j_gene: TRBJ2-5
d_gene: TRBD1
abundance: many
v_gene: TRBV20-1

CDR3nt: TGTGCCATCAGTTTACCGGACAGGGAAGTAAACTATGGCTACACCTTC
CDR3aa: CAISLPDREVNYGYTF
j_gene: TRBJ1-2
d_gene: TRBD1
abundance: few
v_gene: TRBV10-3

CDR3nt: TGCGCCAGCAGCGTCTCGACTCAGGGTGGGATCAGAGAGACCCAGTACTTC
CDR3aa: CASSVSTQGGIRETQYF
j_gene: TRBJ2-5
d_gene: -
abundance: few
v_gene: TRBV4-1

CDR3nt: TGTGCCAGCAGTACCGGGACTAGCGGGAGCACCCAGTACTTC
CDR3aa: CASSTGTSGSTQYF
j_gene: TRBJ2-5
d_gene: TRBD2
abundance: few
v_gene: TRBV28

CDR3nt: TGTGCCAGCAGCTTCTGGGACACACACAACGAGCAGTACTTC
CDR3aa: CASSFWDTHNEQYF
j_gene: TRBJ2-7
d_gene: -
abundance: -
v_gene: TRBV7-9

CDR3nt: TGCGCCAGCAGCCAAGTAGGGCAGGGTGCAAAACTGTTTTTT
CDR3aa: CASSQVGQGAKLFF
j_gene: TRBJ1-4
d_gene: -
abundance: few
v_gene: TRBV4-3

CDR3nt: TGTGCCAGCAGTCCTCGCGGGGCGTACACAGATACGCAGTATTTT
CDR3aa: CASSPRGAYTDTQYF
j_gene: TRBJ2-3
d_gene: -
abundance: -
v_gene: TRBV12-3/TRBV12-4

CDR3nt: TGTGCCAGCAGCTCGCCTAGCGGTAGACGACGTGCCACTGAAGCTTTCTTT
CDR3aa: CASSSPSGRRRATEAFF
j_gene: TRBJ1-1
d_gene: -
abundance: few
v_gene: TRBV7-2

CDR3nt: TGCGCCAGCAGCTTGAGGTCAGGGGGCGAGAACTACGAGCAGTACTTC
CDR3aa: CASSLRSGGENYEQYF
j_gene: TRBJ2-7
d_gene: TRBD1
abundance: -
v_gene: TRBV5-1

CDR3nt: TGTGCCAGCCGTAGCGGGTTATACAATGAGCAGTACTTC
CDR3aa: CASRSGLYNEQYF
j_gene: TRBJ2-5
d_gene: TRBD2
abundance: -
v_gene: TRBV7-9

CDR3nt: TGTGCCAGCAGCCAAGATCCGGGGGGCTTTGCTAACTATGGCTACACCTTC
CDR3aa: CASSQDPGGFANYGYTF
j_gene: TRBJ1-2
d_gene: -
abundance: few
v_gene: TRBV3-1

CDR3nt: TGTGCCAGCAGTGAAGGGGACAGGGGATCTGATGAGCAGTTCTTC
CDR3aa: CASSEGDRGSDEQFF
j_gene: TRBJ2-1
d_gene: TRBD1
abundance: many
v_gene: TRBV2

CDR3nt: TGCGCCAGCAGCCTTACTCCAGGGGCTACCTACAATGAGCAGTTCTTC
CDR3aa: CASSLTPGATYNEQFF
j_gene: TRBJ2-1
d_gene: -
abundance: -
v_gene: TRBV4-1

CDR3nt: TGCAGTGCTAGAGATGAGCGGGGGGGGTACAATGAGCAGTTCTTC
CDR3aa: CSARDERGGYNEQFF
j_gene: TRBJ2-1
d_gene: TRBD2
abundance: few
v_gene: TRBV20-1

CDR3nt: TGCAGTGCTAGAGATATAAGGGCAGGGGCTGGAGGAAACACCATATATTTT
CDR3aa: CSARDIRAGAGGNTIYF
j_gene: TRBJ1-3
d_gene: -
abundance: -
v_gene: TRBV20-1

CDR3nt: TGTGCCAGCAGCATCCCGGTGGGTTATGAAAAACTGTTTTTT
CDR3aa: CASSIPVGYEKLFF
j_gene: TRBJ1-4
d_gene: -
abundance: -
v_gene: TRBV7-9

CDR3nt: TGTGCCAGCAGTTTACCTCTAGTTGAAAAACTGTTTTTT
CDR3aa: CASSLPLVEKLFF
j_gene: TRBJ1-4
d_gene: -
abundance: few
v_gene: TRBV12-3/TRBV12-4

CDR3nt: TGTGCCAGCAGCTTTCCCTCCTCAGGGTACGGCTACACCTTC
CDR3aa: CASSFPSSGYGYTF
j_gene: TRBJ1-2
d_gene: -
abundance: -
v_gene: TRBV5-6

CDR3nt: TGTGCCAGCAGTTTAGGGGTGGGCAATCAGCCCCAGCATTTT
CDR3aa: CASSLGVGNQPQHF
j_gene: TRBJ1-5
d_gene: -
abundance: many
v_gene: TRBV7-9

CDR3nt: TGCAGTGCGAGGTTTGGGGGAGTCTACAATGAGCAGTTCTTC
CDR3aa: CSARFGGVYNEQFF
j_gene: TRBJ2-1
d_gene: -
abundance: -
v_gene: TRBV20-1

CDR3nt: TGCGCCAGCAGCCAGACGGCGTCCAGAAACCGGTTTCAAGAGACCCAGTACTTC
CDR3aa: CASSQTASRNRFQETQYF
j_gene: TRBJ2-5
d_gene: -
abundance: few
v_gene: TRBV4-1

CDR3nt: TGTGCCAGCAGTTACTTCCCATTTGACGGGAGGGCCCTAAGCACAGATACGCAGTATTTT
CDR3aa: CASSYFPFDGRALSTDTQYF
j_gene: TRBJ2-3
d_gene: TRBD2
abundance: -
v_gene: TRBV6-5

CDR3nt: TGCGCCAGCAGCCTTTCAACAGCCTCTCAACTTCTCAATGAGCAGTTCTTC
CDR3aa: CASSLSTASQLLNEQFF
j_gene: TRBJ2-1
d_gene: -
abundance: -
v_gene: TRBV4-1